This T cell receptor beta chain came from a study of blood T cell repertoires in COVID-19. At the level of the study: T cells, B-cell-depleted T cells, or PBMCs provided the cDNA or gDNA that served as material.

As processed by the authors: Scientists estimated how many nucleated cells there were by amplifying reference gene primers. Sequencing used immunoSEQ multiplex PCR; TCRdb keeps in-frame clones, though not all of them. V and J calls and clone size are copied from that table; D and trimming were computed from the DNA. This table has about 260,000 clones, 82% appearing once. Germline CDR1 is MNHEY and CDR2 is SMNVEV (reference sequence). The J segment lost 4 bases and the V segment lost 6 bases, leaving 10 bases of the junction unmatched. The CDR3 is 16 residues long. The receptor was isolated from a woman at least 80 years old with acute or convalescent COVID-19. The rearrangement uses TRBV27 and TRBJ1-5; 9 positions match TRBD1. The sample consisted of peripheral blood. The CDR3, as DNA: TGTGCCAGCAGCCCTACCGGGACAGGGCAAAATCAGCCCCAGCATTTT. Its protein product is CASSPTGTGQNQPQHF.